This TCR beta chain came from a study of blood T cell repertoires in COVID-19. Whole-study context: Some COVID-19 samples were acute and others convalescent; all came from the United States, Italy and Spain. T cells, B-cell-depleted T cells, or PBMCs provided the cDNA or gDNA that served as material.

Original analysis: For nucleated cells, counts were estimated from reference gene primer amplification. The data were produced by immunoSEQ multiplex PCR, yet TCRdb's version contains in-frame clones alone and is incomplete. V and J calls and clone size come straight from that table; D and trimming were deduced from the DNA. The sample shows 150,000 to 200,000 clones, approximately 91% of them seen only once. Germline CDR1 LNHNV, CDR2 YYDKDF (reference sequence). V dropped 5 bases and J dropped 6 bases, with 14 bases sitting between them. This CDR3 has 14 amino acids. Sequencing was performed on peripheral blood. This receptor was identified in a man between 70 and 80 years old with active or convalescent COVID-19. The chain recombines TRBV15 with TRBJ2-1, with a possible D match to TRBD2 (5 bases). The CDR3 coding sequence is TGTGCCACCAGCGACACACTAGTTTCCAATGAGCAGTTCTTC. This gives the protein CATSDTLVSNEQFF.